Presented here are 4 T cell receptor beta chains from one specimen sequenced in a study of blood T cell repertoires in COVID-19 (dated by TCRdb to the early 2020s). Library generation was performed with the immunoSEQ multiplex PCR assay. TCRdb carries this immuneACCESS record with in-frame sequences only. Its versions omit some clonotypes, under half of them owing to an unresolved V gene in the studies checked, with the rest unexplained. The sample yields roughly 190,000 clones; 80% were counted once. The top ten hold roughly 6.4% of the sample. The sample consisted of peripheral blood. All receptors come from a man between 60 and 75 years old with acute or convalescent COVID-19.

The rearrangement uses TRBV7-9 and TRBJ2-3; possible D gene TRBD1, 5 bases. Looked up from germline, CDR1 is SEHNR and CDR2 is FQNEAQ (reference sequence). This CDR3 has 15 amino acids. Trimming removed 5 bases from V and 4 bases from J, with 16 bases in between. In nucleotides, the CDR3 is TGTGCCAGCAGCCATCCCGGCAGGGCCGCAGATACGCAGTATTTT. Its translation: CASSHPGRAADTQYF.

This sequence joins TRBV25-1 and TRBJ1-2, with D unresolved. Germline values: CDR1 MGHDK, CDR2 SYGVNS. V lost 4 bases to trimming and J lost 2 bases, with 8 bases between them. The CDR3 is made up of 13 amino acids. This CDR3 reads CASSVSQNYGYTF. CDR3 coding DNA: TGTGCCAGCAGTGTATCGCAGAACTATGGCTACACCTTC.

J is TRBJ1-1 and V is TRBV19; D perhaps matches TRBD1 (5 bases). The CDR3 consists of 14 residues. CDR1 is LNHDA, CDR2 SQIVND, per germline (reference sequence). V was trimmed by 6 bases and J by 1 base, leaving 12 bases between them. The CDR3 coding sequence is TGTGCCAGTAGCATCACAGGTCCGAACACTGAAGCTTTCTTT. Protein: CASSITGPNTEAFF.

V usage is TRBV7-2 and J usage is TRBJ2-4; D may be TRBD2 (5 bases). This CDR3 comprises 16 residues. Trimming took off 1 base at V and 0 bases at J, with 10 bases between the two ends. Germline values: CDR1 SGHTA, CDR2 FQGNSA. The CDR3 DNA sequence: TGTGCCAGCAGCTTAGGTACTGGACTAGCCAAAAACATTCAGTACTTC. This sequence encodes CASSLGTGLAKNIQYF.